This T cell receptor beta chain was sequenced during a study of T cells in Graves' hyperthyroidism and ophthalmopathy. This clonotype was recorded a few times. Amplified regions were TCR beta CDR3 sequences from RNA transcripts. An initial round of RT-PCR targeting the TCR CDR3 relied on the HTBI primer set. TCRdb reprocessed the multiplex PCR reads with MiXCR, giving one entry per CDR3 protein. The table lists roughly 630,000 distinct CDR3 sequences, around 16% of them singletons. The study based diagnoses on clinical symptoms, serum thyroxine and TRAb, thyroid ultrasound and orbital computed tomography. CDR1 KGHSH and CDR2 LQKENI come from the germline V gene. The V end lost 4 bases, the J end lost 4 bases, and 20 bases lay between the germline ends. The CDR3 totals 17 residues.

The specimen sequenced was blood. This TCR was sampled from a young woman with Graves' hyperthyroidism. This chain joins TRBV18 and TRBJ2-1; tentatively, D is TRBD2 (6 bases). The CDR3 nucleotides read TGTGCCAGCTCACACCCGGGGGATAGCGGTACTTACAATGAGCAGTTCTTC. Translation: CASSHPGDSGTYNEQFF.